This TCR beta chain was retrieved from a study of T-cell memory formation after mild COVID-19. In the study overall: TCR clustering was largely donor specific.

The CDR3 spans 14 residues. The germline V and J ends were trimmed by 3 bases and 5 bases, with 14 bases remaining between them. Germline V gene data show CDR1 as SGHTA and CDR2 as FQGNSA. Overall study findings and caveats: Memory sampled before infection contained some responding clones, suggesting cross-reactive memory joined. The authors left the SARS-CoV-2 specificity of second-wave clones peaking on day 37 unconfirmed.

TCRdb called the 5' RACE reads again in MiXCR, with one record for every CDR3 protein. The sample holds 30,000 to 35,000 distinct CDR3 sequences, roughly 21% seen once. For this clonotype: What it recognizes is unknown. A much bigger clone sits one base away, suggesting this may be a read error.

The rearrangement joins TRBV7-2 to TRBJ2-7; the D gene could be TRBD1 or TRBD2 (5 bases each). The receptor was isolated from an adult who had mild COVID-19 (a few samples of this study predate the infection). Cell type and time point are not known. Sequencing used PBMCs or a T cell subset sorted from them (not recorded which). DNA of the CDR3: TGTGCCAGCAGCTTCAGGAGAGGGACCCACGAGCAGTACTTC. Its translation is CASSFRRGTHEQYF.